This T cell receptor (beta chain) was retrieved from a study of T-cell memory formation after mild COVID-19. The germline V gene has CDR1 DFQATT and CDR2 SNEGSKA (reference sequence). The J segment lost 1 base and the V segment lost 5 bases, leaving 15 bases of the junction unmatched. The CDR3 totals 17 residues. TCRdb reprocessed the 5' RACE reads with MiXCR, giving one entry per CDR3 protein. The data show about 340,000 distinct CDR3 sequences, roughly 13% seen once. This TCR came from a man aged 18-30 years who had mild COVID-19 (a few samples of this study predate the infection). Cell type and time point are not known. The chain is built from TRBV20-1 and TRBJ2-5; TRBD2 aligns across 8 bases. The specimen was PBMCs or a T cell subset sorted from them (not recorded which). The CDR3 protein is CSAPRANGGAPQETQYF. CDR3 nucleotides: TGCAGTGCTCCCAGGGCTAACGGGGGGGCCCCCCAAGAGACCCAGTACTTC.